This entry features one T cell receptor (beta chain) sequence. What it binds is unknown. V lost 5 bases, J lost 4 bases, and 16 bases lay in between. The CDR3 is 15 residues long. Germline CDR1 and CDR2: SGHTA and FQGNSA. These data originate in a study of T-cell memory formation after mild COVID-19. Study results and caveats: Clones shrinking from day 15 to 85 showed even CD4/CD8 mixes; later expanders tilted CD4+. Those CD4+ clones that contracted were mainly in CM and EM (CD8+ ones in EMRA).

5'RACE with constant-segment primers yielded barcoded, UMI-tagged TCR alpha and TCR beta cDNA libraries. TCRdb passed the 5' RACE reads through MiXCR, listing each CDR3 protein once. There are roughly 250,000 distinct CDR3 sequences in the sample; about a sixth occur only once, and around 3.8% lies in the top ten. The specimen sequenced was PBMCs or a T cell subset sorted from them (not recorded which). This chain connects TRBV7-2 to TRBJ2-3, with D possibly TRBD1 on 5 matching bases. The sequence was collected from a man between 18 and 29 years old who had mild COVID-19 (a few samples of this study predate the infection). Cell type and time point are not known. The CDR3, as DNA: TGTGCCAGCAGCCCTTATCAGGGTCGGCCAGATACGCAGTATTTT. Translating it yields CASSPYQGRPDTQYF.